This T cell receptor beta chain was sequenced for a study of cytomegalovirus exposure and HLA in healthy donors. The germline V gene encodes CDR1 MGHRA and CDR2 YSYEKL. V dropped 1 base and J dropped 1 base, with 10 bases sitting between them. CDR3 size: 15 residues. Regarding this clone: Its antigen is currently unknown.

Vbeta (60) and Jbeta (13) primers were used in the PCR. Sequencing used immunoSEQ multiplex PCR; TCRdb keeps in-frame clones, though not all of them. The table records 200,000 or so clones, roughly four fifths of them present only once. Overall study results and limits: The authors later found HLA-associated TCR beta chains more clonally expanded than equally common others. In vitro assays verified that a few CMV-associated chains recognized CMV antigens specifically. Accurate prediction of most subjects' HLA-A and HLA-B alleles from TCR beta sequences was reported. Exclusion applied to some V segments, including TRBV6-2 and TRBV6-3, as they were indistinguishable.

Sequencing was carried out using PBMCs. V is TRBV4-1 and J is TRBJ1-2; D unresolved. The source of this sequence is a girl aged 2 to 10 in good health and CMV-seronegative. The DNA for the CDR3 is TGCGCCAGCAGCCAAGTAGGTCAGGATAACTATGGCTACACCTTC. Translation: CASSQVGQDNYGYTF.